This is a list of T cell receptor beta chains from one sample in a study of blood T cell repertoires in COVID-19. The assay was immunoSEQ multiplex PCR, and TCRdb's table has in-frame clones only and misses some. This table has over 90,000 clones, more than 75% appearing once. The sequenced sample consisted of peripheral blood. Receptors originate from a human donor in a cohort sampled during active COVID-19. CDR3s include the opening cysteine and the closing phenylalanine or tryptophan. D genes are given only for firm matches. The size entry is marked missing in some rows and otherwise reads once, few, many or a size class.

v_call	d_call	j_call	clone_size	cdr3_length	cdr3_nt	cdr3_aa
TRBV7-9	.	TRBJ2-7	.	15	TGTGCCAGCAGCTTAATAGATTCCCTACCCTACGAGCAGTACTTC	CASSLIDSLPYEQYF
TRBV15	.	TRBJ2-1	.	17	TGTGCCACCAGCAGAGGGAGGCCGGGAAGTGGCGTAAATGAGCAGTTCTTC	CATSRGRPGSGVNEQFF
TRBV5-1	.	TRBJ2-3	.	14	TGCGCCAGCAGCTTGGATTTCGGGACAGATACGCAGTATTTT	CASSLDFGTDTQYF
TRBV24-1	.	TRBJ2-1	.	16	TGTGCCACCAGTGATTTAGCCAAGGGGGTGTTGGGAGAGCAGTTCTTC	CATSDLAKGVLGEQFF
TRBV7-9	TRBD1	TRBJ2-7	.	15	TGTGCCAGCAGCTTCGTGGAAACAGGGGCCTACGAGCAGTACTTC	CASSFVETGAYEQYF
TRBV10-2	TRBD2	TRBJ2-7	.	13	TGCGCCATTAGACTAGCGGGAATTAACGAGCAGTACTTC	CAIRLAGINEQYF
TRBV9	.	TRBJ2-3	once	16	TGTGCCAGCAGCCCGAACGGAGGGCCTCGCACAGATACGCAGTATTTT	CASSPNGGPRTDTQYF
TRBV6-5	.	TRBJ1-2	.	13	TGTGCCAGCAGCCGCCAGGAAGTATATGGCTACACCTTC	CASSRQEVYGYTF
TRBV2	.	TRBJ2-2	.	15	TGTGCCAGCAGCGAAGAGGGACAGAACACCGGGGAGCTGTTTTTT	CASSEEGQNTGELFF
TRBV10-3	.	TRBJ1-4	.	15	TGTGCCATCAGTGAGTCGGGGAGGGTGTCTGAAAAACTGTTTTTT	CAISESGRVSEKLFF
TRBV4-2	TRBD2	TRBJ2-1	.	18	TGTGCCAGCAGCCAAACGCCGGGACTAGCGGGAGTGGGCAATGAGCAGTTCTTC	CASSQTPGLAGVGNEQFF
TRBV6-5	.	TRBJ2-7	.	14	TGTGCCAGCAGGTTCCGGGACACTCCCTACGAGCAGTACTTC	CASRFRDTPYEQYF
TRBV7-9	TRBD1	TRBJ1-4	once	14	TGTGCCAGCAGCCCCCTACAGGGGATGGAAAAACTGTTTTTT	CASSPLQGMEKLFF
TRBV7-6	TRBD2	TRBJ2-7	once	13	TGTGCCAGCAGCTTCCGGGACTACGACGAGCAGTACTTC	CASSFRDYDEQYF
TRBV23-1	.	TRBJ2-7	.	15	TGCGCCAGCAGTCAATCGGGGGGTGGCTCCTACGAGCAGTACTTC	CASSQSGGGSYEQYF
TRBV11-2	TRBD1	TRBJ2-7	.	14	TGTGCCAGCAGCTTAGCGGGACAGACCTACGAGCAGTACTTC	CASSLAGQTYEQYF
TRBV7-2	.	TRBJ1-6	once	17	TGTGCCAGCAGCTTACCGACGGGAAGCTCCTATAATTCACCCCTCCACTTT	CASSLPTGSSYNSPLHF
TRBV5-1	TRBD2	TRBJ2-5	.	13	TGCGCCAGCAGCTTACGACTAGCAGAGACCCAGTACTTC	CASSLRLAETQYF
TRBV5-5	TRBD2	TRBJ2-5	once	18	TGTGCCAGCAGCTACTCGGGACGTGGACTAGCGATCCAAGAGACCCAGTACTTC	CASSYSGRGLAIQETQYF
TRBV5-1	TRBD1	TRBJ1-5	.	15	TGCGCCAGCAGCTTGGCGGCAGGGGGCCTTCAGCCCCAGCATTTT	CASSLAAGGLQPQHF
TRBV2	TRBD2	TRBJ2-3	.	15	TGTGCCAGCAGGTTACTAGCGGGGTGGGCAGATACGCAGTATTTT	CASRLLAGWADTQYF
TRBV6-1	.	TRBJ2-7	.	16	TGTGCCAGCAGTGAGGCCCTGGGACTGGAGGGAGCCGAGCAGTACTTC	CASSEALGLEGAEQYF
TRBV19	.	TRBJ2-1	.	15	TGTGCCAGTAGTATAGGTGGTAACTCGTACAATGAGCAGTTCTTC	CASSIGGNSYNEQFF
TRBV29-1	TRBD1	TRBJ1-4	few	12	TGCAGCGTTGGGACAGGGGGTGAAAAACTGTTTTTT	CSVGTGGEKLFF
TRBV7-9	.	TRBJ2-7	.	12	TGTGCCAGCAGCTTAATCCGGGATCACGAGTACTTC	CASSLIRDHEYF
TRBV19	TRBD1	TRBJ2-7	.	15	TGTGCCAGTAGTATATCCCCGACAGGGGCCTACGAGCAGTACTTC	CASSISPTGAYEQYF
TRBV6-5	.	TRBJ1-4	.	13	TGTGCCAGCGGGGAGACTGGGAGGGAAAAACTGTTTTTT	CASGETGREKLFF
TRBV5-3	.	TRBJ2-5	.	19	TGTGCCAGAAGCTTCGTCTTAACGGGGGGCAGGGGAACCCAAGAGACCCAGTACTTC	CARSFVLTGGRGTQETQYF
TRBV2	.	TRBJ1-5	.	16	TGTGCCAGCAGTGAAGGCAGGGTCTATAGCAATCAGCCCCAGCATTTT	CASSEGRVYSNQPQHF
TRBV5-1	TRBD1	TRBJ2-1	.	20	TGCGCCAGCAGCGGGGGACCCGGGACAGGGCTAATTAGGGCCTACAATGAGCAGTTCTTC	CASSGGPGTGLIRAYNEQFF
TRBV6-1	.	TRBJ2-2	once	16	TGTGCCAGCAGTGAAAGCCTAGGCGCCCGGGCCGGGGAGCTGTTTTTT	CASSESLGARAGELFF